These 12 T cell receptor beta chains were all obtained from the same sample, sequenced in a study of cytomegalovirus exposure and HLA in healthy donors. The PCR had 60 Vbeta and 13 Jbeta primers. Profiling relied on immunoSEQ multiplex PCR, and the TCRdb table lists in-frame clones only, not all of them. The profile shows some 160,000 clones, 82% of them singletons. The specimen was PBMCs. All receptors come from a male donor in good health and CMV-seronegative.

V usage is TRBV6-5 and J usage is TRBJ2-7; the match to TRBD2 covers 7 bases. From germline, CDR1 is MNHEY and CDR2 SVGAGI. The CDR3 totals 13 residues. With 5 bases clipped from V and 4 bases from J, the junction kept 5 bases outside the gene matches. The CDR3 is CASSPPGGYEQYF. The DNA of the CDR3 is TGTGCCAGCAGTCCCCCGGGAGGTTACGAGCAGTACTTC.

This clone appeared a single time. The gene calls are TRBV7-9 and TRBJ2-3; TRBD1 matches at 9 bases. The CDR3 spans 16 residues. The germline CDR1 and CDR2 sequences are SEHNR and FQNEAQ (reference sequence). Germline trimming cut 5 bases from V and 3 bases from J; bases unmatched to any gene: 9. The CDR3 DNA sequence: TGTGCCAGCAGCCTGTCCCGGGACAGGGAAACAGATACGCAGTATTTT. It encodes CASSLSRDRETDTQYF.

This clone was seen a single time. The V gene is TRBV7-9, the J gene TRBJ2-5, with TRBD2 matching over 13 bases. There are 15 residues in the CDR3. V lost 6 bases and J lost 4; bases outside the gene matches: 5. Germline lookup yields CDR1 SEHNR and CDR2 FQNEAQ (reference sequence). CDR3 in DNA: TGTGCCAGCAGTCAAAGACTAGCGGGAGGAGAGACCCAGTACTTC. It specifies CASSQRLAGGETQYF.

The chain carries TRBV10-3 and TRBJ2-1; no definite D call. This CDR3 has 15 amino acids. The germline V gene has CDR1 ENHRY and CDR2 SYGVKD. With 6 bases removed from V and 10 bases from J, the gap between germline ends came to 22 bases. The CDR3 DNA is TGTGCCATCAGGGCCCTAGAGTACCCCGCCGGCGAGCAGTTCTTC. As protein: CAIRALEYPAGEQFF.

The chain carries TRBV5-4 and TRBJ2-5; the D is unclear. Trimming took 0 bases from V and 1 from J, leaving 10 bases between them. Germline V gene sequence: CDR1 SGHNT, CDR2 YYREEE (reference sequence). CDR3 length equals 15 residues. CDR3 region: CASSLARHSQETQYF. DNA of the CDR3: TGTGCCAGCAGCTTGGCCCGACACAGCCAAGAGACCCAGTACTTC.

V is TRBV6-1 and J is TRBJ1-1; no definite D call. Germline V gives CDR1 MNHNS, CDR2 SASEGT. The CDR3 spans 14 residues. V shed 6 bases and J shed 0 bases, with 11 bases lying between them. The DNA for the CDR3 is TGTGCCAGCAGACCGGAGAACCTGAACACTGAAGCTTTCTTT. Amino acid sequence: CASRPENLNTEAFF.

The V gene is TRBV29-1, the J gene TRBJ2-1, with 10 bases aligning to TRBD2. V shed 7 bases and J 1 base; nucleotides not matched to a gene: 7. The CDR3 sequence is 15 residues long. Germline CDR1 SQVTM, CDR2 ANQGSEA. This CDR3 is CSARAGGWSYNEQFF. In DNA, the CDR3 is TGCAGCGCTCGAGCGGGAGGGTGGTCCTACAATGAGCAGTTCTTC.

The rearrangement joins TRBV5-1 to TRBJ1-2, with 10 nucleotides matching TRBD1. The germline CDR1 and CDR2 sequences are SGHRS and YFSETQ. The length of the CDR3 is 15 residues. V lost 1 base and J lost 8; bases outside the gene matches: 8. The CDR3 here is CASSLLGQGLWGYTF. CDR3 sequence (DNA): TGCGCCAGCAGCTTGCTGGGACAGGGGTTGTGGGGCTACACCTTC.

This sequence joins TRBV19 and TRBJ1-2, with D unresolved. Trimming stripped 9 bases from V and 7 bases from J, with 15 bases between. The germline gives CDR1 LNHDA, CDR2 SQIVND (reference sequence). CDR3 length equals 12 residues. The CDR3 reads CASTPRAGGYTF. CDR3 nucleotide sequence: TGTGCCAGCACGCCCCGTGCGGGTGGCTACACCTTC. Looking up the rest from reference TRBV19 and TRBJ1-2 gives the full variable domain: DGGITQSPKYLFRKEGQNVTLSCEQNLNHDAMYWYRQDPGQGLRLIYYSQIVNDFQKGDIAEGYSVSREKKESFPLTVTSAQKNPTAFYLCASTPRAGGYTFGSGTRLTVV.

This clone showed up just a few times. One end of the junction fails to match germline, which may point to a read error. The chain uses TRBV7-9 and TRBJ1-2, with D perhaps matching TRBD1 (5 bases). The germline V gene encodes CDR1 SEHNR and CDR2 FQNEAQ (reference sequence). This CDR3 comprises 14 residues. The CDR3 DNA sequence: TGTTCCAGCAGTCCACTTACAGGTACCTATGGCTACACCTTC. It encodes CSSSPLTGTYGYTF.

This clone appeared a few times. The same CDR3 can be traced to other DNA sequences in this sample. The genes are TRBV18 and TRBJ1-2; the match to TRBD1 covers 8 bases. The CDR3 sequence is 14 residues long. After removal of 3 bases from V and 3 bases from J, the junction contained 3 bases not matched to a gene. The germline V gene has CDR1 KGHSH and CDR2 LQKENI. The CDR3, as DNA: TGTGCCAGCTCACCCGGGACAGGAGACTATGGCTACACCTTC. It encodes CASSPGTGDYGYTF.

This clone was seen only a few times. This sequence joins TRBV29-1 and TRBJ2-1; 11 bases fit TRBD1. The junction had 1 base not matched to a gene; V was cut back by 6 bases and J by 6 bases. CDR1 SQVTM and CDR2 ANQGSEA come from the germline V gene. There are 12 residues in the CDR3. The CDR3 sequence is CSVGQGANEQFF. In DNA form, the CDR3 reads TGCAGCGTCGGACAGGGGGCCAATGAGCAGTTCTTC.